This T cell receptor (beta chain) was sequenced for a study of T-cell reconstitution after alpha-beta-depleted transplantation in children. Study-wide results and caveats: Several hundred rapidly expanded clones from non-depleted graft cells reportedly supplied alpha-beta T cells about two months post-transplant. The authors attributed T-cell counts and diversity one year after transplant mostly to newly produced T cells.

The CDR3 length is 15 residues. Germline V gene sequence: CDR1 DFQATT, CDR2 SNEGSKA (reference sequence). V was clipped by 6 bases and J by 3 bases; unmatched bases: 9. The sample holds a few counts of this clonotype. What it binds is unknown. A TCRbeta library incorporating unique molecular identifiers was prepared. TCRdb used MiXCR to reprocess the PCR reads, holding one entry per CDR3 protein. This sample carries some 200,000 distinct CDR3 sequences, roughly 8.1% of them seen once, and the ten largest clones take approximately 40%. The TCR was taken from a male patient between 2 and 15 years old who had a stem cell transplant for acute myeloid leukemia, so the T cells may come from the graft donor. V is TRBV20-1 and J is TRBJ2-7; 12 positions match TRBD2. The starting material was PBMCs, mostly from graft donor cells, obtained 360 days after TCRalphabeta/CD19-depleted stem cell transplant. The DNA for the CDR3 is TGCAGTGCGTCGACTAGCGGGAGTTTCTACTACGAGCAGTACTTC. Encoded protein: CSASTSGSFYYEQYF.